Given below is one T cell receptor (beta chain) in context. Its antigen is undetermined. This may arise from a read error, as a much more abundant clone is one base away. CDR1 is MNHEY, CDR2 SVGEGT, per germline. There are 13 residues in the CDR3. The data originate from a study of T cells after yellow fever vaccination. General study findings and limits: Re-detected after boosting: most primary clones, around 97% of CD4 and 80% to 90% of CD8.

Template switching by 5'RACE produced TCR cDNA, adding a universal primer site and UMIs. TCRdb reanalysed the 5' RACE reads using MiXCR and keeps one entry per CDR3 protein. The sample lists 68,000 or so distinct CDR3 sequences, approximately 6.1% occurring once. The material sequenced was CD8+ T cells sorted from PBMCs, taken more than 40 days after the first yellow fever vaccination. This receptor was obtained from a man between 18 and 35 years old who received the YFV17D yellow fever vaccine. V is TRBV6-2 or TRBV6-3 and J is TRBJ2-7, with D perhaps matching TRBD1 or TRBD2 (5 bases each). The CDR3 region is CAGSWDEPYEQYF. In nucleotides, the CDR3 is TGTGCCGGCAGTTGGGACGAGCCCTACGAGCAGTACTTC.